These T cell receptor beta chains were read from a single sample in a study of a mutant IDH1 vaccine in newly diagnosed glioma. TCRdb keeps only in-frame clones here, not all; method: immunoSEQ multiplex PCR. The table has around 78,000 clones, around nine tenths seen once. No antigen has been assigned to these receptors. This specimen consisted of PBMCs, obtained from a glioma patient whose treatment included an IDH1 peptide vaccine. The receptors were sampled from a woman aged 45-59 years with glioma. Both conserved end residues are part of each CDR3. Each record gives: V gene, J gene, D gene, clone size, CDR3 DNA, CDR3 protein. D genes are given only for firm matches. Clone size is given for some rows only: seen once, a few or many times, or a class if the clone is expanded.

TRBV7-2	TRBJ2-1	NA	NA	TGTGCCAGCAGCTTAGGACTAGGTTGGGGCAATGAGCAGTTCTTC	CASSLGLGWGNEQFF
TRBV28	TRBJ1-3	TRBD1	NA	TGTGCCAGCAGTTCGGACAGGGAGTCATATATCGGAAACACCATATATTTT	CASSSDRESYIGNTIYF
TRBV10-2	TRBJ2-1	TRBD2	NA	TGCGCCAGCAGTGTGCTAGCGGGAGGCGAGAGGGACGAGCAGTTCTTC	CASSVLAGGERDEQFF
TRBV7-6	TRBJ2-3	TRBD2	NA	TGTGCCAGCAGCTTACCTGACTTAGCGGGAGGTATAACAGATACGCAGTATTTT	CASSLPDLAGGITDTQYF
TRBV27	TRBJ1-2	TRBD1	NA	TGTGCCAGCAGTCCACGACAGGGCTTCTATGGCTACACCTTC	CASSPRQGFYGYTF
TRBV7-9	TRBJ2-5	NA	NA	TGTGCCAGCAGCTTAGTAGCTAGGGAGGAGACCCAGTACTTC	CASSLVAREETQYF
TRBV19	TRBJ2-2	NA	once	TGTGCCAGTATTGGGGGGAGGTATCGCACCGGGGAGCTGTTTTTT	CASIGGRYRTGELFF
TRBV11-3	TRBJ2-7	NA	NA	TGTGCCAGCAGCTTTCCAGGATTCTACGAGCAGTACTTC	CASSFPGFYEQYF
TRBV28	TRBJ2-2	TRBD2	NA	TGTGCCAGCAGGAGGACTAGCGGGAGGGTCCCGAACACCGGGGAGCTGTTTTTT	CASRRTSGRVPNTGELFF
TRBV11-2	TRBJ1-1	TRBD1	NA	TGTGCCAGCAGCTTAGTAAGGGGGCTGCGTACTGAAGCTTTCTTT	CASSLVRGLRTEAFF
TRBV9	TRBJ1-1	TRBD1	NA	TGTGCCAGCAGCGTAGCTACCGGGACAGGGGGCAAATGGACTGAAGCTTTCTTT	CASSVATGTGGKWTEAFF
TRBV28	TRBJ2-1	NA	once	TGTGCCAGCAGTTTATCGGGAACGGGGCATGTCTTC	CASSLSGTGHVF
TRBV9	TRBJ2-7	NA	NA	TGTGCCAGCAGCGCCTCGACTAGTGCGGGGCACGAGCAGTACTTC	CASSASTSAGHEQYF
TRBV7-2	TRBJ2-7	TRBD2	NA	TGTGCCAGCAGCTTAAGCGGGAGCTCCTACGAGCAGTACTTC	CASSLSGSSYEQYF
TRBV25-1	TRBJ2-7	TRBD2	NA	TGTGCCAGCAGAGCCACGGGAGGGGTACAGCAGTACTTC	CASRATGGVQQYF
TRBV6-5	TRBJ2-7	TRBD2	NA	TGTGCCAGCAGTTACTCTAGCGGGAGGGCCGACGAGCAGTACTTC	CASSYSSGRADEQYF
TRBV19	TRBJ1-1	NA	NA	TGTGCCAGCTCGCCGGTTAGTCAAGTCCCCAACACTGAAGCTTTCTTT	CASSPVSQVPNTEAFF
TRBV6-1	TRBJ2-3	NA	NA	TGTGCCAGCAGACAAGGCGGTACAGATACGCAGTATTTT	CASRQGGTDTQYF
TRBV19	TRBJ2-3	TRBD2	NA	TGTGCCAGTTCCCCATTCCCACTAGCGGGAGCGACAGATACGCAGTATTTT	CASSPFPLAGATDTQYF
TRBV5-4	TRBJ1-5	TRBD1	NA	TGTGCCAGCAGCTTGAGTTCCGCGGGACAGTTCAATCAGCCCCAGCATTTT	CASSLSSAGQFNQPQHF
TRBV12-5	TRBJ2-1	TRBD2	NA	TGTGCTAGTGGTAATCGACTAGCAGGGAATGAGCAGTTCTTC	CASGNRLAGNEQFF
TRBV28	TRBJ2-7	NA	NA	TGTGCCAGCACTCGACCGGGACGGATCTACGAGCAGTACTTC	CASTRPGRIYEQYF
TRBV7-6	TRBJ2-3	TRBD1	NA	TGTGCCAGCAGCGATACAGGGGGGTTCGGTACGCAGTATTTT	CASSDTGGFGTQYF
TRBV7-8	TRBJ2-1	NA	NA	TGTGCCAGCAGCCCTAGCCAGGCTGAGCAGTTCTTC	CASSPSQAEQFF
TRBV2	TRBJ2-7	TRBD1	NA	TGTGCCAGCAGGGGGAACAGGGGAACTGGCGCCTACGAGCAGTACTTC	CASRGNRGTGAYEQYF
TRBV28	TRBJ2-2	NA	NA	TGTGCCAGCAGTTCCGAGGTAGCGGCTAGGGCCGGGGAGCTGTTTTTT	CASSSEVAARAGELFF
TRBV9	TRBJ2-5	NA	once	TGTGCCAGCAGCGTAGGTTGGGGGCGGGAGACCCAGTACTTC	CASSVGWGRETQYF
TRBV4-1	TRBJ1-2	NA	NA	TGCGCCAGCAGCCAAGATCTTGGAGGAGGTAACTATGGCTACACCTTC	CASSQDLGGGNYGYTF